This TCR beta chain comes out of a study of CD8 T cells in Susac syndrome. Sequencing targeted TCR beta in T cells from blood (CD8+ and CD4+). Multiple sclerosis controls were treatment-naive patients with stable or active relapsing-remitting disease. After extraction with the RNeasy kit, about 0.5 to 1 ug of the RNA was reverse transcribed using random hexamers. The authors amplified TCR beta CDR3 across 54 Vbeta and 13 Jbeta using immunoSEQ multiplex PCR. In TCRdb, the immunoSEQ multiplex PCR reads were re-called with MiXCR into one record per CDR3 protein. The sample has roughly 150,000 distinct CDR3 sequences; around 95% are singletons. Germline-derived CDR1 and CDR2 are SQVTM and ANQGSEA. Unmatched junction bases numbered 2, after V lost 3 bases and J lost 1 base. The CDR3 sequence is 13 residues long.

The sequence came from a human donor with multiple sclerosis. The sequenced material came from CD8+ T cells from PBMCs. The chain carries TRBV29-1 and TRBJ2-5; 7 bases fit TRBD1. For the CDR3, the DNA is TGCAGCGTTGAGTGGGACAGCCAAGAGACCCAGTACTTC. This encodes CSVEWDSQETQYF.